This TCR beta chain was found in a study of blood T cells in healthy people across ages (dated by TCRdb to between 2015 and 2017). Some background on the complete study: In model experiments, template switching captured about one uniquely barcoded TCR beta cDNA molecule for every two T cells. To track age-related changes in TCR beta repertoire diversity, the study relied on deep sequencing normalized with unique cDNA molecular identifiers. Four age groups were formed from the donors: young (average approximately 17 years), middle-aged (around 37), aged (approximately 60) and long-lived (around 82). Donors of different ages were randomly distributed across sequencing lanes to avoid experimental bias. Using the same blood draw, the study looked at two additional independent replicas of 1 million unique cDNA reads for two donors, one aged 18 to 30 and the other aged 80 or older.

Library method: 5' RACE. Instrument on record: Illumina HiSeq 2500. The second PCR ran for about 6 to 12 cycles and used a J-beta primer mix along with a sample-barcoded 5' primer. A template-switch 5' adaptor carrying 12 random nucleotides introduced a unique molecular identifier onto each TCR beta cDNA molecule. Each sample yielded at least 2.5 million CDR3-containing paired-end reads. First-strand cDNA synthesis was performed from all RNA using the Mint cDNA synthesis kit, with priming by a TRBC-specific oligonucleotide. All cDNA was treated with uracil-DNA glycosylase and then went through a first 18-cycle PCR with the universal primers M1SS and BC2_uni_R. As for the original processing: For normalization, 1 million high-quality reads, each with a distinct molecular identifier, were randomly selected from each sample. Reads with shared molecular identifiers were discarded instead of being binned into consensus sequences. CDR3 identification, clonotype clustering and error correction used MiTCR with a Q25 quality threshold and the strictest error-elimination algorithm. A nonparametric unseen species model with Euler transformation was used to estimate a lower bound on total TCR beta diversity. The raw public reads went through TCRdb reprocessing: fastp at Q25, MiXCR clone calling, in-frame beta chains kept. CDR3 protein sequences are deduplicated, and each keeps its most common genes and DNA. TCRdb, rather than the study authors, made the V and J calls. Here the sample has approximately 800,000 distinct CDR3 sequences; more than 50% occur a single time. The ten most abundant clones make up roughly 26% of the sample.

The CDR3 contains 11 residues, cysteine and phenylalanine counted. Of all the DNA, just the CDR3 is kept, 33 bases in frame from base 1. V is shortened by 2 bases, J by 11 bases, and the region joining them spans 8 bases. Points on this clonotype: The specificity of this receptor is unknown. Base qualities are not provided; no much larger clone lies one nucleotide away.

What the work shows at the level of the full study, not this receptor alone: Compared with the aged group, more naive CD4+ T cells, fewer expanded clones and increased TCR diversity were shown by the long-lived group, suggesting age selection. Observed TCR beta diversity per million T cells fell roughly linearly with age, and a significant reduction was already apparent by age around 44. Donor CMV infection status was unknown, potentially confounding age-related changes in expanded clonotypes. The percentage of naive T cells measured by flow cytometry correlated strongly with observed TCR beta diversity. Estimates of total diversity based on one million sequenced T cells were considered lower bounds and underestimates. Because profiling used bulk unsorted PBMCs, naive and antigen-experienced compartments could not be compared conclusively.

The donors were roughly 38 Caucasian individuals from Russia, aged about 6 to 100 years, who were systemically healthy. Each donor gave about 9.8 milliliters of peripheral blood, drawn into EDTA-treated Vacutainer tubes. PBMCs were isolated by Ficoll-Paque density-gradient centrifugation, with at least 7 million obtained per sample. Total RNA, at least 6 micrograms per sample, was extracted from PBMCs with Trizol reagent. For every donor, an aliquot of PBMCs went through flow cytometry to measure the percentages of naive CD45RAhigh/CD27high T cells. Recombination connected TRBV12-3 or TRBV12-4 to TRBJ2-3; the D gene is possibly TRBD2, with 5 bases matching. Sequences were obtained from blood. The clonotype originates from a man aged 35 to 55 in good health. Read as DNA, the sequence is TGTGCCAGCAGTTTAATTGGGAGGCAGTATTTT. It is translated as CASSLIGRQYF.